This T cell receptor beta chain was obtained from a study of blood T cell repertoires in COVID-19. For the study at large: Material from acute and convalescent COVID-19 was sourced from the United States, Italy and Spain. The analysed material was cDNA or gDNA that came from T cells, B-cell-depleted T cells, or PBMCs.

Notes on this clone: The same CDR3 can be traced to other DNA sequences in this sample.

In the study's own analysis: Estimation of nucleated cell counts was performed using reference gene primer amplification. TCRdb's copy holds only in-frame clones and misses some; the assay was immunoSEQ multiplex PCR. The V and J calls and clone size were taken over from that table, and D and trimming were inferred from the DNA. The top ten clones hold around 7.5% of a sample with roughly 180,000 clones, more than 80% of them seen once. In germline, CDR1 is MNHEY, CDR2 SVGAGI. V was cut by 5 bases and J by 0 bases, with 10 bases left in between. The CDR3 is 15 amino acids. Specimen: peripheral blood. The V gene is TRBV6-5, the J gene TRBJ2-2; D may be TRBD1 (7 bases). This receptor was obtained from a woman in her sixties or seventies with acute or convalescent COVID-19. The CDR3 coding sequence is TGTGCCAGCAGTCGGGGGACAGCGAACACCGGGGAGCTGTTTTTT. This sequence encodes CASSRGTANTGELFF.